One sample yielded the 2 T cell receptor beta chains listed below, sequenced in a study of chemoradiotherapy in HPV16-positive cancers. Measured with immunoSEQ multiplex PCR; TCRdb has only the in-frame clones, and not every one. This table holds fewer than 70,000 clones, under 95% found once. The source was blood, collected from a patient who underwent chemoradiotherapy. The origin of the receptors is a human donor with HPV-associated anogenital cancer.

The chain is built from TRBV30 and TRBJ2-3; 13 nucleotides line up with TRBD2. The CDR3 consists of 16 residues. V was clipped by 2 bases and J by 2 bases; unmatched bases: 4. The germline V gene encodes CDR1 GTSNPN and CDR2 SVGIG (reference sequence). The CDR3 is CAWSRGLAGNTDTQYF. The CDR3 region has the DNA TGTGCCTGGAGTAGGGGACTAGCGGGAAACACAGATACGCAGTATTTT. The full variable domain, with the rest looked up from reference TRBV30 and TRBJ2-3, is SQTIHQWPATLVQPVGSPLSLECTVEGTSNPNLYWYRQAAGRGLQLLFYSVGIGQISSEVPQNLSASRPQDRQFILSSKKLLLSDSGFYLCAWSRGLAGNTDTQYFGPGTRLTVL.

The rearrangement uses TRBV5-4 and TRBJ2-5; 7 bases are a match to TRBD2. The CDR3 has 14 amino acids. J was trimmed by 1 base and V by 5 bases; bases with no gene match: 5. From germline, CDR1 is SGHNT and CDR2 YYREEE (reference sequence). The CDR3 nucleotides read TGTGCCAGCAGGGTCAGCGGGATCCAAGAGACCCAGTACTTC. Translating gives CASRVSGIQETQYF. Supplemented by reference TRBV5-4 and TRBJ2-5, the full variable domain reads ETGVTQSPTHLIKTRGQQVTLRCSSQSGHNTVSWYQQALGQGPQFIFQYYREEENGRGNFPPRFSGLQFPNYSSELNVNALELDDSALYLCASRVSGIQETQYFGPGTRLLVL.